These 30 T cell receptor beta chains came from one sample sequenced in a study of OX40 agonist ivuxolimab in advanced cancers. Some clones are missing from TCRdb's copy, which holds only in-frame ones; the method was immunoSEQ multiplex PCR. This table has some 16,000 clones, more than 75% appearing once. The sample was CD4+ or CD8+ T cells sorted from blood, taken in a trial of the OX40 agonist ivuxolimab. The receptors here all came from an adult with an advanced solid tumor such as melanoma, head and neck, liver or kidney cancer.

This chain joins TRBV29-1 and TRBJ2-7, with 7 bases that match TRBD1. After removal of 6 bases from V and 0 bases from J, the junction contained 8 bases not matched to a gene. The germline gives CDR1 SQVTM, CDR2 ANQGSEA. The CDR3 is 14 amino acids. Written as DNA, the CDR3 is TGCAGCGTAGTACCAGGGGGAGCCTCCTACGAGCAGTACTTC. Protein: CSVVPGGASYEQYF.

The V call is TRBV29-1, the J call TRBJ2-5, with 10 bases that match TRBD1. Germline lookup yields CDR1 SQVTM and CDR2 ANQGSEA. There are 13 residues in the CDR3. With 7 bases clipped from V and 5 bases from J, the junction kept 7 bases outside the gene matches. This chain's CDR3 is CSARQGARETQYF. The CDR3 DNA reads as TGCAGCGCTAGACAGGGGGCTAGGGAGACCCAGTACTTC.

The rearrangement uses TRBV2 and TRBJ2-7; 7 bases are shared with TRBD1. V lost 6 bases and J lost 7; bases outside the gene matches: 6. Germline CDR1 is SNHLY and CDR2 is FYNNEI. The CDR3 totals 12 residues. CDR3 sequence: CASRATGEEQYF. In DNA form, the CDR3 reads TGTGCCAGCAGGGCCACAGGGGAGGAGCAGTACTTC.

The rearrangement links TRBV6-5 to TRBJ2-7; D is tentatively TRBD1 or TRBD2 (5 bases each). CDR1 MNHEY and CDR2 SVGAGI come from the germline V gene. The CDR3 runs to 14 residues. Trimming cost V 5 bases and J 1 base, with 12 bases left between them. CDR3 nucleotides: TGTGCCAGCAGTCCCCCGGGACCATCCTACGAGCAGTACTTC. It is translated as CASSPPGPSYEQYF.

The chain recombines TRBV6-5 with TRBJ2-7; 9 bases map to TRBD1. CDR1 is MNHEY, CDR2 SVGAGI, per germline. The V segment lost 6 bases and the J segment 4 bases; nucleotides outside the gene matches: 1. CDR3 length: 12 residues. CDR3 protein: CASRQGAYEQYF. The CDR3 nucleotides are TGTGCCAGCAGACAGGGGGCTTACGAGCAGTACTTC.

This clone appeared once. The V and J genes are TRBV25-1 and TRBJ1-2; a weak D match, TRBD1 (5 bases). The CDR3 runs 11 residues. V lost 7 bases to trimming and J lost 8 bases, with 11 bases between them. Germline CDR1 and CDR2: MGHDK and SYGVNS. CDR3 sequence: CASTQGVGYTF. The CDR3 DNA reads TGTGCCAGCACCCAGGGTGTGGGCTACACCTTC.

This clone appeared once. J is TRBJ2-4 and V is TRBV2; TRBD1 is a possible D gene (5 bases). The CDR3 sequence is 15 residues long. Looked up from germline, CDR1 is SNHLY and CDR2 is FYNNEI. The V gene lost 5 bases and the J gene lost 0 bases, with 11 bases spanning the gap. DNA of the CDR3: TGTGCCAGCAGTCAAAGACAGTTAGCCAAAAACATTCAGTACTTC. Amino acids: CASSQRQLAKNIQYF. Drawing the rest from reference TRBV2 and TRBJ2-4, the complete variable domain is EPEVTQTPSHQVTQMGQEVILRCVPISNHLYFYWYRQILGQKVEFLVSFYNNEISEKSEIFDDQFSVERPDGSNFTLKIRSTKLEDSAMYFCASSQRQLAKNIQYFGAGTRLSVL.

The chain combines TRBV6-6 with TRBJ1-5, with D unresolved. Germline assignment: CDR1 MNHNY and CDR2 SVGAGI (reference sequence). The CDR3 runs 13 residues. Trimming removed 2 bases from V and 3 bases from J, with 5 bases in between. The DNA for the CDR3 is TGTGCCAGCAGTTACAGTTACAATCAGCCCCAGCATTTT. This encodes CASSYSYNQPQHF.

Only a few counts were recorded for this clone. The rearrangement links TRBV5-5 to TRBJ2-2; TRBD1 aligns across 11 bases. Trimming removed 4 bases from V and 3 bases from J; junction bases left unmatched: 2. CDR3 length: 15 amino acids. The germline V gene has CDR1 SGHKS and CDR2 YYEKEE (reference sequence). Here the CDR3 reads CASSGQGADTGELFF. As DNA, the CDR3 is TGTGCCAGCAGCGGACAGGGGGCCGACACCGGGGAGCTGTTTTTT.

This sequence joins TRBV19 and TRBJ1-5; D is unclear. Trimming stripped 5 bases from V and 2 bases from J, with 7 bases between. CDR1 is LNHDA and CDR2 is SQIVND in the germline V gene (reference sequence). This CDR3 has 13 amino acids. The CDR3 sequence is CASSFGGNQPQHF. In nucleotides, the CDR3 is TGTGCCAGTAGTTTCGGGGGCAATCAGCCCCAGCATTTT.

This clone was observed a single time. The genes are TRBV7-2 and TRBJ2-5; 9 bases agree with TRBD1. The closer fit of TRBJ2-7 to the DNA end suggests the J call may be wrong. The CDR3 is 15 amino acids. From germline, CDR1 is SGHTA and CDR2 FQGNSA. CDR3 sequence: CASSFGQGQLYEQYF. The DNA for the CDR3 is TGTGCCAGCAGCTTCGGACAGGGGCAACTCTACGAGCAGTACTTC.

The J gene is TRBJ2-7, the V gene TRBV6-6; D is possibly TRBD1 or TRBD2 (5 bases each). This CDR3 is 14 amino acids long. V was trimmed by 5 bases and J by 2 bases, leaving 13 bases between them. Germline lookup yields CDR1 MNHNY and CDR2 SVGAGI (reference sequence). The DNA for the CDR3 is TGTGCCAGCAGTAAGGGGACGACTCCCTACGAGCAGTACTTC. This sequence encodes CASSKGTTPYEQYF.

The chain couples TRBV7-9 to TRBJ1-6; 8 bases are a match to TRBD1. The V gene's germline CDR1 is SEHNR and CDR2 FQNEAQ (reference sequence). The junction had 2 bases not matched to a gene; V was cut back by 1 base and J by 9 bases. The CDR3 contains 14 residues. DNA for the CDR3: TGTGCCAGCAGCTTAGGACAGGGGAGTTCACCCCTCCACTTT. Its translation is CASSLGQGSSPLHF.

CDR3 sequence reads: CARGVRNSPLHF. As DNA, the CDR3 is TGCGCCAGGGGGGTTCGGAATTCACCCCTCCACTTT. The V and J genes are TRBV23-1 and TRBJ1-6, with D possibly TRBD1 on 5 matching bases. TRBV23-1 qualifies as an ORF whose function is uncertain. V dropped 9 bases and J dropped 7 bases, with 10 bases sitting between them. The CDR3 extends over 12 amino acids.

The rearrangement joins TRBV7-2 to TRBJ2-3; TRBD2 matches at 13 bases. The V gene end was trimmed by 8 bases and the J gene end by 5 bases; junction bases not matched to a gene: 7. CDR1 is SGHTA, CDR2 FQGNSA, per germline. CDR3 length: 15 amino acids. CDR3 sequence reads: CASQKLAGGVDTQYF. The CDR3 DNA reads as TGTGCCAGCCAAAAACTAGCGGGAGGGGTAGATACGCAGTATTTT.

The chain has TRBV6-5 and TRBJ1-1; 7 nucleotides line up with TRBD1. With V trimmed by 4 bases and J by 6 bases, 2 bases remained unmatched. Germline assignment: CDR1 MNHEY and CDR2 SVGAGI. The CDR3 sequence is 12 residues long. DNA for the CDR3: TGTGCCAGCAGTTTGACAGGGTCTGAAGCTTTCTTT. Amino acids: CASSLTGSEAFF.

V gene TRBV28 combines with J gene TRBJ2-7; D possibly matches TRBD1 or TRBD2 (5 bases each). Germline CDR1 MDHEN, CDR2 SYDVKM. This CDR3 is built from 10 residues. V dropped 5 bases and J dropped 10 bases, with 9 bases sitting between them. The CDR3 DNA follows: TGTGCCAGCAGTAGGGGAGCTCAGTACTTC. It is translated as CASSRGAQYF. The full variable domain, with the rest looked up from reference TRBV28 and TRBJ2-7, is DVKVTQSSRYLVKRTGEKVFLECVQDMDHENMFWYRQDPGLGLRLIYFSYDVKMKEKGDIPEGYSVSREKKERFSLILESASTNQTSMYLCASSRGAQYFGPGTRLTVT.

The chain uses TRBV29-1 and TRBJ2-5, with 7 bases that match TRBD2. This CDR3 comprises 13 residues. The V gene's germline CDR1 is SQVTM and CDR2 ANQGSEA. The V gene end was trimmed by 7 bases and the J gene end by 1 base; junction bases not matched to a gene: 6. The CDR3 bases are TGCAGCGCCTGGGACTACCTCCAAGAGACCCAGTACTTC. Translated: CSAWDYLQETQYF. The variable domain in full, completed from reference TRBV29-1 and TRBJ2-5, reads SAVISQKPSRDICQRGTSLTIQCQVDSQVTMMFWYRQQPGQSLTLIATANQGSEATYESGFVIDKFPISRPNLTFSTLTVSNMSPEDSSIYLCSAWDYLQETQYFGPGTRLLVL.

The CDR3 DNA is TGTGCCACGACAGGCCAAGGGGACGAGCAGTACTTC. Its translation: CATTGQGDEQYF. V is TRBV6-4 and J is TRBJ2-7; D possibly corresponds to TRBD1 (6 bases). The V end was cut by 10 bases, the J end by 5 bases, with 15 bases between. Looked up from germline, CDR1 is MRHNA and CDR2 is SNTAGT. CDR3 size: 12 residues.

This chain connects TRBV2 to TRBJ2-5, with D unclear. Per the germline V gene, CDR1 is SNHLY and CDR2 is FYNNEI. V was shortened by 4 bases and J by 0 bases, with 9 bases between the two germline ends. The CDR3 length is 14 residues. The chain's CDR3 is CASSVTKYQETQYF. In DNA form, the CDR3 reads TGTGCCAGCAGTGTAACAAAGTACCAAGAGACCCAGTACTTC.

The rearrangement uses TRBV19 and TRBJ2-1; 10 bases are a match to TRBD2. The CDR3 runs 15 residues. CDR1 is LNHDA, CDR2 SQIVND, per germline (reference sequence). V lost 4 bases, J lost 7 bases, and 7 bases stayed unmatched. The CDR3 protein is CASSRVAGGLNEQFF. The CDR3 coding sequence is TGTGCCAGTAGTAGGGTAGCGGGAGGCTTAAATGAGCAGTTCTTC.

This rearrangement joins TRBV7-9 to TRBJ2-7, with unresolved D. CDR1 SEHNR and CDR2 FQNEAQ come from the germline V gene (reference sequence). V gave up 1 base and J gave up 6 bases, with 13 bases separating them. The CDR3 is 14 residues long. The CDR3 region has the DNA TGTGCCAGCAGCTTAGAATACCCGAACCTCGAGCAGTACTTC. It specifies CASSLEYPNLEQYF.

The chain is built from TRBV15 and TRBJ2-5; weak D call: TRBD2 (5 bases). V lost 0 bases and J 4 bases, leaving 21 bases between the germline ends. The CDR3 is 18 amino acids. Germline values: CDR1 LNHNV, CDR2 YYDKDF (reference sequence). This chain's CDR3 is CATSRDGRGPRAGETQYF. In nucleotides, the CDR3 is TGTGCCACCAGCAGAGATGGACGCGGGCCTCGCGCGGGAGAGACCCAGTACTTC.

V usage is TRBV9 and J usage is TRBJ2-3; weak D call: TRBD2 (6 bases). Trimming removed 0 bases at V and 2 bases at J, with 13 bases between. The CDR3 spans 16 residues. CDR1 and CDR2 (germline): SGDLS, YYNGEE. The CDR3 sequence is CASSVDRGLHTDTQYF. In DNA form, the CDR3 reads TGTGCCAGCAGCGTAGACCGGGGACTTCACACAGATACGCAGTATTTT.

The CDR3 spells CASSLGGQGGNYGYTF. CDR3 coding DNA: TGTGCCAGCAGCTTGGGGGGACAGGGTGGAAACTATGGCTACACCTTC. The chain joins TRBV5-4 to TRBJ1-2, with 9 bases fitting TRBD1. The CDR3 length is 16 residues. Losses at the gene ends were 0 bases for V and 2 bases for J; bases not matched to a gene: 5. Germline-derived CDR1 and CDR2 are SGHNT and YYREEE (reference sequence).

The chain is built from TRBV9 and TRBJ2-1, with a possible D match to TRBD2 (6 bases). Germline V gene data show CDR1 as SGDLS and CDR2 as YYNGEE. There are 15 residues in the CDR3. V shed 3 bases and J shed 1 base, with 11 bases lying between them. CDR3 nucleotides: TGTGCCAGCAGCGGCGGGAAGGGGTCCTACAATGAGCAGTTCTTC. Translation gives CASSGGKGSYNEQFF. The whole variable domain, filled in from reference TRBV9 and TRBJ2-1, reads DSGVTQTPKHLITATGQRVTLRCSPRSGDLSVYWYQQSLDQGLQFLIQYYNGEERAKGNILERFSAQQFPDLHSELNLSSLELGDSALYFCASSGGKGSYNEQFFGPGTRLTVL.

The V call is TRBV30, the J call TRBJ2-1; no firm D call. V was shortened by 3 bases and J by 7 bases, with 13 bases between the two germline ends. The CDR3 runs to 13 residues. Germline CDR1 reads GTSNPN; CDR2 reads SVGIG (reference sequence). CDR3 residues: CAWSAHQRNEQFF. CDR3 DNA: TGTGCCTGGAGCGCCCATCAGCGTAATGAGCAGTTCTTC.

The rearrangement uses TRBV2 and TRBJ1-1, with D maybe TRBD1 (6 bases). The V and J ends lost 8 bases and 2 bases respectively, with 12 bases between them. The length of the CDR3 is 13 residues. Germline V lookup: CDR1 SNHLY, CDR2 FYNNEI. The CDR3 protein is CASGGQLNTEAFF. As DNA, the CDR3 is TGTGCCAGCGGTGGACAGCTTAACACTGAAGCTTTCTTT.

This clone has just a few counts. The chain combines TRBV28 with TRBJ1-2; D is unresolved. Germline V gene sequence: CDR1 MDHEN, CDR2 SYDVKM. Trimming removed 6 bases at V and 5 bases at J, with 7 bases between. This CDR3 contains 11 residues. Here the CDR3 reads CASRRGYGYTF. CDR3 DNA sequence: TGTGCCAGCAGACGAGGGTATGGCTACACCTTC.

The CDR3 DNA reads as TGTGCCAGCAGTGAACGCCAGGGCCCGCAGCCCCAGCATTTT. Its translation is CASSERQGPQPQHF. This chain uses TRBV2 with TRBJ1-5; a weak D match, TRBD1 (5 bases). Trimming removed 2 bases from V and 7 bases from J, with 12 bases in between. CDR1 is SNHLY, CDR2 FYNNEI, per germline. The CDR3 length is 14 residues.